This TCR beta chain was captured in a study of blood T cell repertoires in COVID-19. Looking at the study overall: PBMCs, B-cell-depleted T cells, or T cells provided the cDNA or gDNA that made up the material.

The Seattle site enrolled patients during active infection and followed them longitudinally. As originally analysed: Estimation of nucleated cell counts was performed using reference gene primer amplification. Method: immunoSEQ multiplex PCR; TCRdb's copy keeps in-frame clones and lacks some. The V and J calls and clone size come from that table; D and trimming were worked out from the DNA. The sample includes roughly 75,000 clones, around 80% seen only once; the top ten take more than 10%. This clone is a singleton in its sample. CDR3 size: 14 residues. With 0 bases removed from V and 3 bases from J, the gap between germline ends came to 9 bases. CDR1 MGHRA and CDR2 YSYEKL come from the germline V gene.

The sample was peripheral blood. The sequence came from a man aged 45-65 years with COVID-19, enrolled during active disease. The rearrangement joins TRBV4-1 to TRBJ2-7; D uncertain. The CDR3 bases are TGCGCCAGCAGCCAAGATATGGCAGACTACGAGCAGTACTTC. Amino acid sequence: CASSQDMADYEQYF.